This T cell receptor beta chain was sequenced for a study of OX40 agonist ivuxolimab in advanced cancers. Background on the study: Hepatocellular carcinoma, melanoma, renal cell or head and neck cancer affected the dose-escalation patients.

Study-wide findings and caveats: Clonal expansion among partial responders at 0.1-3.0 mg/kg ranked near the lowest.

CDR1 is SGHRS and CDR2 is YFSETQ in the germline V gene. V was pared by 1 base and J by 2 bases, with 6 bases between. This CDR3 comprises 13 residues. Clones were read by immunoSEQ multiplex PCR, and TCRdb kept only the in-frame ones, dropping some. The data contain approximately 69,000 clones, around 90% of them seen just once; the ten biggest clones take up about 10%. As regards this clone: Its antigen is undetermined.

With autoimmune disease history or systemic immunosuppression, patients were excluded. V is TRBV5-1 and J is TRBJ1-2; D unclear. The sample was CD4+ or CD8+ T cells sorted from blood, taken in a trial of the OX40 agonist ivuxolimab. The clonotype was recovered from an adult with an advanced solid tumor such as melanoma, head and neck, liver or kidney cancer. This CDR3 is CASSLMENYGYTF. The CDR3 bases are TGCGCCAGCAGCTTGATGGAAAACTATGGCTACACCTTC.